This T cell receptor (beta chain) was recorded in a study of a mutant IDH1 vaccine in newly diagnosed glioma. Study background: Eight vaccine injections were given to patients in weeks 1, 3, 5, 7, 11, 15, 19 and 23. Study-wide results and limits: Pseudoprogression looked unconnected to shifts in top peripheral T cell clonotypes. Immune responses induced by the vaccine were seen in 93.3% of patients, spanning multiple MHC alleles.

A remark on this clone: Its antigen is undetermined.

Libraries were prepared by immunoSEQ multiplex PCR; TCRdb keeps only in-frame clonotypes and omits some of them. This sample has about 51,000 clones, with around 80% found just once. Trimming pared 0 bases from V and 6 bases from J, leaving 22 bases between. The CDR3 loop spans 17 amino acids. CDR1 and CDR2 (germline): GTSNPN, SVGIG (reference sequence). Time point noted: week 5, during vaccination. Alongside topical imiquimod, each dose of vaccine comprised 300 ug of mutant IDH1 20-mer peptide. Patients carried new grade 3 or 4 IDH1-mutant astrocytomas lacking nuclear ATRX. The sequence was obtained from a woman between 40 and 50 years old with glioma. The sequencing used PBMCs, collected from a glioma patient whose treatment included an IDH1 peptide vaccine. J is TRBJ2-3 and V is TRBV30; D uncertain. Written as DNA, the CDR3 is TGTGCCTGGAGTGTACATGGGTCTATGTCGCTTCCCGATACGCAGTATTTT. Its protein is CAWSVHGSMSLPDTQYF.